One and the same sample provided the 32 T cell receptor beta chains below, sequenced in a study of Ad26.COV2.S vaccination and SARS-CoV-2 variants. Generated by immunoSEQ multiplex PCR, the TCRdb table keeps only in-frame clones and is missing some. The table records 350,000 to 450,000 clones, approximately 81% of them present only once. Treatment defined: around 19 received Ad26.COV2.S at low or high dose, single or two shots; about 5 received placebo; per-sample allocation not given. Each sample was drawn 63 days after the first injection (of vaccine or placebo). This specimen consisted of peripheral blood, obtained in a trial of Ad26.COV2.S vaccine versus placebo. The receptors derive from a person between 18 and 59 years old who received the Ad26.COV2.S COVID-19 vaccine or a placebo.

The CDR3 here is CANVPREGMDTEAFF. The CDR3 nucleotides read TGCGCCAACGTCCCCAGGGAGGGGATGGACACTGAAGCTTTCTTT. J is TRBJ1-1 and V is TRBV5-1; a possible D gene is TRBD1 (5 bases). The V end was cut by 9 bases, the J end by 3 bases, with 21 bases between. Germline assignment: CDR1 SGHRS and CDR2 YFSETQ. The CDR3 is made up of 15 amino acids.

This sequence joins TRBV3-1 (or the pseudogene TRBV3-2) and TRBJ2-3, with D possibly being TRBD1 (6 bases). The ends were cut back, 3 bases at V and 6 bases at J, with 10 bases in the middle. The CDR3 sequence is 13 residues long. CDR1 and CDR2 (germline): LGHDT, YNNKEL (reference sequence). The CDR3 here is CASSHGRGDTQYF. CDR3 nucleotides: TGTGCCAGCAGCCACGGCAGGGGTGATACGCAGTATTTT.

This clone came up many times. The chain is built from TRBV4-3 and TRBJ2-6; D gene unclear. The CDR3 has 18 amino acids. Trimming removed 0 bases at V and 0 bases at J, with 12 bases between. The germline gives CDR1 LGHNA, CDR2 YSLEER. This CDR3 is CASSQDHGFHSGANVLTF. CDR3 coding DNA: TGCGCCAGCAGCCAAGATCACGGGTTCCACTCTGGGGCCAACGTCCTGACTTTC.

The chain carries TRBV11-2 and TRBJ2-3; TRBD2 is a possible D gene (6 bases). The CDR3 loop spans 13 amino acids. V lost 1 base to trimming and J lost 8 bases, with 10 bases between them. Germline V lookup: CDR1 SGHAT, CDR2 FQNNGV. The CDR3 here is CASSLGGGVTQYF. In nucleotides, the CDR3 is TGTGCCAGCAGCTTAGGGGGAGGAGTTACGCAGTATTTT.

V gene TRBV19 combines with J gene TRBJ2-5; a possible D gene is TRBD2 (6 bases). The CDR3 sequence is 14 residues long. With 3 bases removed from V and 0 bases from J, the gap between germline ends came to 8 bases. Germline CDR1 is LNHDA and CDR2 is SQIVND (reference sequence). Here the CDR3 reads CASSIREYQETQYF. For the CDR3, the DNA is TGTGCCAGTAGTATTCGGGAGTACCAAGAGACCCAGTACTTC.

V gene TRBV24-1 combines with J gene TRBJ2-1; TRBD1 might be the D (6 bases). The germline CDR1 and CDR2 sequences are KGHDR and SFDVKD. The CDR3 is made up of 15 amino acids. The V end lost 7 bases, the J end lost 7 bases, and 19 bases lay between the germline ends. The CDR3 nucleotides read TGTGCCACCAGGGGTACAAAGCAAAGGGGGAATGAGCAGTTCTTC. It is translated as CATRGTKQRGNEQFF.

The sample holds one count of this clone. This rearrangement joins TRBV19 to TRBJ1-2; no definite D call. The CDR3 sequence is 14 residues long. CDR1 is LNHDA, CDR2 SQIVND, per germline (reference sequence). Trimming took 1 base from V and 4 from J, leaving 10 bases between them. CDR3 amino acids: CASSIAGDFYGYTF. The CDR3 coding sequence is TGTGCCAGTAGTATAGCCGGAGACTTCTATGGCTACACCTTC. Supplemented by reference TRBV19 and TRBJ1-2, the full variable domain reads DGGITQSPKYLFRKEGQNVTLSCEQNLNHDAMYWYRQDPGQGLRLIYYSQIVNDFQKGDIAEGYSVSREKKESFPLTVTSAQKNPTAFYLCASSIAGDFYGYTFGSGTRLTVV.

The chain employs TRBV11-2 and TRBJ2-7, with D perhaps assigned TRBD1 or TRBD2 (6 bases each). V was cut by 0 bases and J by 6 bases, with 18 bases left in between. Germline CDR1 is SGHAT and CDR2 is FQNNGV. This CDR3 is built from 16 residues. DNA of the CDR3: TGTGCCAGCAGCTTAGATTTCTGGGGGGCCGCCGCCGAGCAGTACTTC. Translated: CASSLDFWGAAAEQYF.

The chain employs TRBV19 and TRBJ2-1; D is unresolved. Per germline, CDR1 LNHDA and CDR2 SQIVND (reference sequence). The CDR3 is 15 residues long. The V gene lost 2 bases and the J gene lost 3 bases, with 11 bases spanning the gap. The CDR3 loop is CASSITGSDYNEQFF. CDR3 in DNA: TGTGCCAGTAGTATAACCGGTAGTGACTACAATGAGCAGTTCTTC.

V is TRBV6-9 and J is TRBJ1-3; a weak D match, TRBD1 (6 bases). This CDR3 is built from 22 residues. With 0 bases removed from V and 5 bases from J, the gap between germline ends came to 32 bases. Germline CDR1 and CDR2: MNHGY and SVAAGI. CDR3 sequence: CASSYSPRGGRQQPLWRNTIYF. In nucleotides, the CDR3 is TGTGCCAGCAGTTATTCCCCGAGGGGGGGGAGACAGCAACCACTCTGGAGAAACACCATATATTTT.

This clone appeared a single time. The rearrangement links TRBV7-9 to TRBJ2-1; no reliable D call. Per the germline V gene, CDR1 is SEHNR and CDR2 is FQNEAQ (reference sequence). The CDR3 sequence is 13 residues long. The V end lost 1 base, the J end lost 11 bases, and 12 bases lay between the germline ends. This CDR3 is CASSLGTGSQQFF. The CDR3 nucleotides are TGTGCCAGCAGCTTAGGCACCGGGTCTCAGCAGTTCTTC.

The chain is built from TRBV11-2 and TRBJ2-4, with 16 nucleotides matching TRBD2. J was trimmed by 7 bases and V by 3 bases; bases with no gene match: 0. Germline V gene lookup returns CDR1 SGHAT and CDR2 FQNNGV. The CDR3 contains 15 residues. Here the CDR3 reads CASSLGLAGGNIQYF. The CDR3 nucleotides are TGTGCCAGCAGCTTGGGACTAGCGGGAGGGAACATTCAGTACTTC.

This chain links TRBV2 with TRBJ2-1, with TRBD2 as a possible D gene (6 bases). V lost 11 bases to trimming and J lost 7 bases, with 18 bases between them. Germline V gene data show CDR1 as SNHLY and CDR2 as FYNNEI. CDR3 length: 13 residues. The CDR3 reads CAGGTSSGNEQFF. The CDR3 coding sequence is TGTGCCGGCGGGACTTCATCGGGAAATGAGCAGTTCTTC.

The chain is built from TRBV5-5 and TRBJ2-5; maybe TRBD1 (6 bases). CDR1 is SGHKS and CDR2 is YYEKEE in the germline V gene (reference sequence). CDR3 length equals 14 residues. V was shortened by 6 bases and J by 4 bases, with 16 bases between the two germline ends. CDR3 residues: CASNTPGVPETQYF. The DNA of the CDR3 is TGTGCCAGCAACACCCCAGGGGTTCCAGAGACCCAGTACTTC.

The chain combines TRBV5-5 with TRBJ2-3, with D perhaps matching TRBD2 (5 bases). Germline V gene sequence: CDR1 SGHKS, CDR2 YYEKEE (reference sequence). The CDR3 contains 15 residues. V lost 0 bases and J 4 bases, leaving 12 bases between the germline ends. This CDR3 is CASSLGLTPSDTQYF. CDR3 DNA sequence: TGTGCCAGCAGCTTGGGACTAACCCCTTCAGATACGCAGTATTTT.

The chain combines TRBV24-1 with TRBJ2-1; 7 bases agree with TRBD2. CDR1 and CDR2 (germline): KGHDR, SFDVKD. The V and J ends lost 4 bases and 3 bases, in that order; junction bases with no gene match: 8. CDR3 size: 16 residues. CDR3 sequence reads: CATSDPGAGDYNEQFF. For the CDR3, the DNA is TGTGCCACCAGTGACCCCGGTGCGGGAGACTACAATGAGCAGTTCTTC.

V gene TRBV30 combines with J gene TRBJ2-1, with 8 nucleotides matching TRBD2. After removal of 2 bases from V and 4 bases from J, the junction contained 4 bases not matched to a gene. In germline, CDR1 is GTSNPN, CDR2 SVGIG (reference sequence). This CDR3 is 14 amino acids long. Here the CDR3 reads CAWSSGTSYNEQFF. The CDR3 DNA is TGTGCCTGGAGTTCCGGGACTAGTTACAATGAGCAGTTCTTC.

Note on this clone: The same CDR3 arises from other DNA sequences in this sample as well. V gene TRBV5-1 combines with J gene TRBJ2-1; D is undetermined. This CDR3 spans 16 amino acids. Germline loops: CDR1 SGHRS, CDR2 YFSETQ. The V and J ends lost 0 bases and 4 bases respectively, with 14 bases between them. CDR3 bases: TGCGCCAGCAGCTTGGGGTTGGCAGGAGTTTACAATGAGCAGTTCTTC. The encoded protein is CASSLGLAGVYNEQFF.

This chain links TRBV6-2 or TRBV6-3 with TRBJ2-7, with unresolved D. V was pared by 2 bases and J by 5 bases, with 7 bases between. CDR3 length: 12 amino acids. Germline V gene sequence: CDR1 MNHEY, CDR2 SVGEGT. In DNA form, the CDR3 reads TGTGCCAGCAGTTACGAGGCGCACGAGCAGTACTTC. This sequence encodes CASSYEAHEQYF.

The chain couples TRBV11-3 to TRBJ2-3; D is possibly TRBD2 (6 bases). Deletions cut 3 bases from V and 11 bases from J, with 12 bases between. CDR1 SGHNT and CDR2 YENEEA come from the germline V gene. The CDR3 covers 12 residues. This CDR3 is CASSFTSGLQYF. CDR3 in DNA: TGTGCCAGCAGCTTCACCTCGGGACTGCAGTATTTT.

The chain has TRBV9 and TRBJ2-3, with D uncertain. This CDR3 has 16 residues. Germline V lookup: CDR1 SGDLS, CDR2 YYNGEE. Deletions cut 0 bases from V and 6 bases from J, with 17 bases between. In nucleotides, the CDR3 is TGTGCCAGCAGCGTAGAGGCCGCCCACCTTGGCGATACGCAGTATTTT. This sequence encodes CASSVEAAHLGDTQYF.

The rearrangement links TRBV4-1 to TRBJ1-2, with TRBD1 matching over 8 bases. V was clipped by 0 bases and J by 2 bases; unmatched bases: 5. The germline gives CDR1 MGHRA, CDR2 YSYEKL. The CDR3 runs to 16 residues. The CDR3 nucleotides read TGCGCCAGCAGCCAAGACCCAGGGGGCGCAAACTATGGCTACACCTTC. The encoded protein is CASSQDPGGANYGYTF.

This rearrangement joins TRBV7-2 to TRBJ2-3, with a tentative D call TRBD2 (6 bases). CDR3 length: 13 amino acids. Germline assignment: CDR1 SGHTA and CDR2 FQGNSA. The V end lost 3 bases, the J end lost 15 bases, and 19 bases lay between the germline ends. CDR3 region: CASSLGRRELVYF. CDR3 bases: TGTGCCAGCAGCTTGGGCCGACGGGAGCTCGTCTATTTT.

This sequence joins TRBV7-9 and TRBJ1-6; unclear D gene. With 3 bases removed from V and 9 bases from J, the gap between germline ends came to 9 bases. Per the germline V gene, CDR1 is SEHNR and CDR2 is FQNEAQ (reference sequence). The CDR3 covers 13 residues. The CDR3 DNA reads TGTGCCAGCAGCTTCGGACCGGGTTCACCCCTCCACTTT. Its translation: CASSFGPGSPLHF.

This sequence joins TRBV2 and TRBJ2-7, with 14 nucleotides matching TRBD2. CDR3 length: 17 residues. The ends lost 7 bases at V and 2 bases at J; junction bases unmatched: 10. From germline, CDR1 is SNHLY and CDR2 FYNNEI. The CDR3 sequence: CASNTAGTSGGTYEQYF. The CDR3 DNA sequence: TGTGCCAGCAATACAGCAGGGACTAGCGGGGGTACCTACGAGCAGTACTTC.

The J gene is TRBJ2-1, the V gene TRBV28; 9 bases fit TRBD2. Losses at the gene ends were 8 bases for V and 3 bases for J; bases not matched to a gene: 5. The CDR3 totals 14 residues. Germline V gene sequence: CDR1 MDHEN, CDR2 SYDVKM. This CDR3 is CASLRTSDYNEQFF. Written as DNA, the CDR3 is TGTGCCAGCCTGAGGACTAGCGACTACAATGAGCAGTTCTTC. Filled out from reference TRBV28 and TRBJ2-1, the complete variable domain reads DVKVTQSSRYLVKRTGEKVFLECVQDMDHENMFWYRQDPGLGLRLIYFSYDVKMKEKGDIPEGYSVSREKKERFSLILESASTNQTSMYLCASLRTSDYNEQFFGPGTRLTVL.

The CDR3 bases are TGTGCCACCAGCAGAGTTGTGGGTACAGAGCAGTACTTC. This gives the protein CATSRVVGTEQYF. The V call is TRBV15, the J call TRBJ2-7, with D uncertain. Germline V gene data show CDR1 as LNHNV and CDR2 as YYDKDF (reference sequence). The CDR3 consists of 13 residues. V lost 1 base to trimming and J lost 7 bases, with 11 bases between them.

The rearrangement links TRBV5-1 to TRBJ2-7; TRBD2 matches at 11 bases. This CDR3 has 16 amino acids. The ends lost 3 bases at V and 6 bases at J; junction bases unmatched: 11. Germline CDR1 reads SGHRS; CDR2 reads YFSETQ. This CDR3 is CASSWGLAETRGEQYF. Here the CDR3 DNA reads TGCGCCAGCAGCTGGGGACTAGCGGAAACGCGGGGCGAGCAGTACTTC.

The V call is TRBV13, the J call TRBJ2-3, with 15 bases identical to TRBD2. Germline CDR1 PRHDT, CDR2 FYEKMQ (reference sequence). The CDR3 runs 18 residues. V was pared by 5 bases and J by 1 base, with 7 bases of the junction left unmatched. The chain's CDR3 is CASSAGLAGGIGTDTQYF. Written as DNA, the CDR3 is TGTGCCAGCAGCGCAGGACTAGCGGGAGGGATTGGCACAGATACGCAGTATTTT. Full variable domain (missing parts from reference TRBV13 and TRBJ2-3): AAGVIQSPRHLIKEKRETATLKCYPIPRHDTVYWYQQGPGQDPQFLISFYEKMQSDKGSIPDRFSAQQFSDYHSELNMSSLELGDSALYFCASSAGLAGGIGTDTQYFGPGTRLTVL.

The chain has TRBV7-9 and TRBJ1-1; TRBD1 aligns across 7 bases. Germline V gene data show CDR1 as SEHNR and CDR2 as FQNEAQ (reference sequence). The CDR3 is made up of 15 amino acids. Trimming cost V 5 bases and J 5 bases; bases outside gene matches: 11. The CDR3 DNA reads as TGTGCCAGCAGCCCAAGGGGGCCGGGGGAAACTGAAGCTTTCTTT. This gives the protein CASSPRGPGETEAFF.

The count of this clone is one. V and J are TRBV12-3 or TRBV12-4 and TRBJ2-5; D is unresolved. This CDR3 region has 12 residues. Trimming stripped 3 bases from V and 6 bases from J, with 8 bases between. CDR3 sequence reads: CASSFTLKTQYF. CDR3 sequence (DNA): TGTGCCAGCAGTTTCACCCTGAAGACCCAGTACTTC.

This sequence joins TRBV7-9 and TRBJ1-2; D unresolved. Deletions cut 0 bases from V and 0 bases from J, with 8 bases between. The CDR3 consists of 15 residues. Germline CDR1 is SEHNR and CDR2 is FQNEAQ (reference sequence). CDR3 bases: TGTGCCAGCAGCTTAGCGGTGCTGGCTAACTATGGCTACACCTTC. Translating gives CASSLAVLANYGYTF.